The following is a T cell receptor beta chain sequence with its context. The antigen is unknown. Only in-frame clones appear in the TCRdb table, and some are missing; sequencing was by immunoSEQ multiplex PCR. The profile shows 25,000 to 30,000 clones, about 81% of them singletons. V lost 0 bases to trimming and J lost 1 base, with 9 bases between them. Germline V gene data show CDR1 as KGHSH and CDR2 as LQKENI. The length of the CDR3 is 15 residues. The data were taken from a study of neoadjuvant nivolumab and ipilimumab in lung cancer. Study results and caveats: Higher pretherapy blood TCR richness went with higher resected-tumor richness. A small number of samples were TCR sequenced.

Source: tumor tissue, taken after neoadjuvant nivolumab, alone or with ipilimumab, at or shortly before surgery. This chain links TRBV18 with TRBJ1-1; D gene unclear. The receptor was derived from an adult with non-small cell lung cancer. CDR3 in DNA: TGTGCCAGCTCACCACCGAGTGGTCAGAACACTGAAGCTTTCTTT. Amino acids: CASSPPSGQNTEAFF.